The T cell receptor (beta chain) under discussion was sequenced for a study of vaccination and CD4 T cells after COVID-19. At the level of the study: Post-vaccination specimens were collected at a median of approximately 66 days following dose two (range 14 to 241).

TCRdb re-derived calls from the PCR reads in MiXCR, one entry per CDR3 protein. The sample yields some 18,000 distinct CDR3 sequences, 55% to 65% seen once. Positive PCR results dated from March to December 2020, before the US Alpha, Beta and Delta variants. The CDR3 covers 14 residues. The ends were cut back, 3 bases at V and 1 base at J, with 7 bases in the middle. The germline V gene has CDR1 MNHEY and CDR2 SVGAGI. This clonotype was detected only a few times. The clonotype was recovered from a human donor who had recovered from COVID-19. The chain recombines TRBV6-5 with TRBJ1-5, with a possible D match to TRBD1 (5 bases). Sequenced here: CD4+ T cells from blood, sampled before SARS-CoV-2 vaccination. The CDR3 DNA reads as TGTGCCAGCAGTTATCAGGGAAGCAATCAGCCCCAGCATTTT. This gives the protein CASSYQGSNQPQHF.